A single sample gave rise to the 2 T cell receptor beta chains below, sequenced in a study of T-cell memory formation after mild COVID-19. MiXCR, run by TCRdb on the 5' RACE reads, gives a single entry per CDR3 protein. The profile shows approximately 340,000 distinct CDR3 sequences, 15% to 20% of them singletons. Input material: PBMCs or a T cell subset sorted from them (not recorded which). These receptors all come from a man in his late teens or twenties who had mild COVID-19 (a few samples of this study predate the infection). Cell type and time point are not known.

V gene TRBV9 combines with J gene TRBJ1-2; a weak D match, TRBD1 (5 bases). Germline V gives CDR1 SGDLS, CDR2 YYNGEE. The ends were cut back, 2 bases at V and 8 bases at J, with 22 bases in the middle. The CDR3 totals 16 residues. The CDR3 nucleotides read TGTGCCAGCAGCGTGGGAGTAGCGAGGGGCTCGGAGGGCTACACCTTC. Translation gives CASSVGVARGSEGYTF. The variable domain in full, completed from reference TRBV9 and TRBJ1-2, reads DSGVTQTPKHLITATGQRVTLRCSPRSGDLSVYWYQQSLDQGLQFLIQYYNGEERAKGNILERFSAQQFPDLHSELNLSSLELGDSALYFCASSVGVARGSEGYTFGSGTRLTVV.

This clonotype has a handful of counts. The chain has TRBV5-1 and TRBJ2-5; 7 bases fit TRBD1. The CDR3 totals 16 residues. With 0 bases clipped from V and 3 bases from J, the junction kept 8 bases outside the gene matches. CDR1 SGHRS and CDR2 YFSETQ come from the germline V gene. As DNA, the CDR3 is TGCGCCAGCAGCTTGGGACAGGGTATCCCGGAAGAGACCCAGTACTTC. It encodes CASSLGQGIPEETQYF.